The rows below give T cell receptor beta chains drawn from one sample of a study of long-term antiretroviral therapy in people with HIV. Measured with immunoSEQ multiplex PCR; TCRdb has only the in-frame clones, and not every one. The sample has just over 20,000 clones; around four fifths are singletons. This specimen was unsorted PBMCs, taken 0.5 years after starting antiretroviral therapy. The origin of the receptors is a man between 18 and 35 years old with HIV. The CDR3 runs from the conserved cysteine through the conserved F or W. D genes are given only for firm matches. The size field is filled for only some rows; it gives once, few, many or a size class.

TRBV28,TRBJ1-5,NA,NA,TGTGCCAGCAGTTTAATGTACTTCAGAGGTCAGCCCCAGCATTTT,CASSLMYFRGQPQHF
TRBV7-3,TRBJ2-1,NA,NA,TGTGCCAGCAGCTTAAATGGGGTGGTCGGGGCCATTGGGGGGGAGCAGTTCTTC,CASSLNGVVGAIGGEQFF
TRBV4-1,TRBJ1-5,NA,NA,TGCGCCAGCAGCCAAGAACCGTTTCAGGTGAGCAATCAGCCCCAGCATTTT,CASSQEPFQVSNQPQHF
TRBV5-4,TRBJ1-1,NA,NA,TGTGCCAGCAGCGCGGGGCCGAACACTGAAGCTTTCTTT,CASSAGPNTEAFF
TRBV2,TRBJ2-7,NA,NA,TGTGCCAGCAGTCTGGACTTCTACGAGCAGTACTTC,CASSLDFYEQYF
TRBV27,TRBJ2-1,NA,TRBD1,TGTGCCAGCAGTGTTGGACAGGGGGCCTTAAATTACAATGAGCAGTTCTTC,CASSVGQGALNYNEQFF
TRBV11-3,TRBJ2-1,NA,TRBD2,TGTGCCAGCAGCCCGCTAGCGGGGGGAAATAATGAGCAGTTCTTC,CASSPLAGGNNEQFF
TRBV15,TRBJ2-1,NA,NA,TGTGCCACCAGCACCCCTAATGGCCAGTACAATGAGCAGTTCTTC,CATSTPNGQYNEQFF
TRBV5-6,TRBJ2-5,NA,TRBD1,TGTGCCAGCAGGCCCGACGGGACAGGGGGCTGGGAGACCCAGTACTTC,CASRPDGTGGWETQYF
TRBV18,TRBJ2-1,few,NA,TGTGCCAGCTCACCACTAAGGGGACCTACTAGGTGGCTACCCGAGGATTCCTACAATGAGCAGTTCTTC,CASSPLRGPTRWLPEDSYNEQFF
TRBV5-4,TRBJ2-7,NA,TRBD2,TGTGCCAGCAGCTTACTGAGGACTAGCGGGAGTTTAGGCGAGCAGTACTTC,CASSLLRTSGSLGEQYF
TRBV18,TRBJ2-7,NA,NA,TGTGCCAGCTCACCTTCCGTCTCCTACGAGCAGTACTTC,CASSPSVSYEQYF
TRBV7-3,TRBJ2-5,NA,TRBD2,TGTGCCAGCAGACAAAGCGGGGGGGCCGCCGAGACCCAGTACTTC,CASRQSGGAAETQYF
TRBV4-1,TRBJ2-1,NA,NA,TGCGCCAGCAGCCAGGCCCCATCGAATGAGCAGTTCTTC,CASSQAPSNEQFF
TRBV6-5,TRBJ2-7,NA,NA,TGTGCCAGCACCTTTGCCGGGGAACCCTACGAGCAGTACTTC,CASTFAGEPYEQYF
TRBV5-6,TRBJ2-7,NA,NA,TGTGCCAGCAGCTTTGAAACGACCCGGGGCTCCTACGAGCAGTACTTC,CASSFETTRGSYEQYF